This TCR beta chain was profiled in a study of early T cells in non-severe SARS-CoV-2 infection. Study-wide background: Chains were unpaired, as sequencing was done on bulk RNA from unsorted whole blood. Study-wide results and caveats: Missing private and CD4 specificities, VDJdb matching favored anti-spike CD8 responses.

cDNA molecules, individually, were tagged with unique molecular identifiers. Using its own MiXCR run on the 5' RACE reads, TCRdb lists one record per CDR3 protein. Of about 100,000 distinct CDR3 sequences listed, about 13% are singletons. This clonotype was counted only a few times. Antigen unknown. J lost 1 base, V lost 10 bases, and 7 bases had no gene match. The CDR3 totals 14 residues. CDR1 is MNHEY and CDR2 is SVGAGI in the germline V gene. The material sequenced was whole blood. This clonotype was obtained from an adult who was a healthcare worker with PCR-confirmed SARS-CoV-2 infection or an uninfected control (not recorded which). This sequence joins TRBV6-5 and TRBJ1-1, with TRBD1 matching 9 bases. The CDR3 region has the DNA TGTGCCACCGTGCAGGGACAGGGGAACACTGAAGCTTTCTTT. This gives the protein CATVQGQGNTEAFF.